This entry lists 29 T cell receptor beta chains sequenced from one sample in a study of cytomegalovirus exposure and HLA in healthy donors. Produced via immunoSEQ multiplex PCR; TCRdb's table is partial and in-frame only. This table has 250,000 to 350,000 clones, approximately 86% appearing once. Sequencing used PBMCs. These receptors were collected from a young man in good health and CMV-seronegative.

The gene calls are TRBV7-9 and TRBJ1-4; 7 bases are shared with TRBD1. CDR3 length: 17 amino acids. J was trimmed by 0 bases and V by 2 bases; bases with no gene match: 6. The V gene's germline CDR1 is SEHNR and CDR2 FQNEAQ (reference sequence). The CDR3 nucleotides are TGTGCCAGCAGCTTAACGACAGGGAGTGCAACTAATGAAAAACTGTTTTTT. Its translation: CASSLTTGSATNEKLFF. The variable domain in full, completed from reference TRBV7-9 and TRBJ1-4, reads DTGVSQNPRHKITKRGQNVTFRCDPISEHNRLYWYRQTLGQGPEFLTYFQNEAQLEKSRLLSDRFSAERPKGSFSTLEIQRTEQGDSAMYLCASSLTTGSATNEKLFFGSGTQLSVL.

V and J are TRBV19 and TRBJ2-1; 12 nucleotides line up with TRBD2. This CDR3 has 14 amino acids. Germline V gene lookup returns CDR1 LNHDA and CDR2 SQIVND (reference sequence). V lost 6 bases and J lost 6; bases outside the gene matches: 3. The CDR3 nucleotides read TGTGCCAGTAGGAGACTAGCGGGGGCCAATGAGCAGTTCTTC. This encodes CASRRLAGANEQFF.

J is TRBJ2-3 and V is TRBV6-5; 8 bases are a match to TRBD1. CDR1 and CDR2 from the germline V gene are MNHEY and SVGAGI. The length of the CDR3 is 15 residues. J lost 6 bases, V lost 0 bases, and 5 bases had no gene match. DNA of the CDR3: TGTGCCAGCAGTTACTCGAACAGGGGGAAGGATACGCAGTATTTT. It specifies CASSYSNRGKDTQYF.

In nucleotides, the CDR3 is TGTGCCAGTAGTATAACCCTCGGGGGGGGCACTGAAGCTTTCTTT. Its protein is CASSITLGGGTEAFF. The V gene is TRBV19, the J gene TRBJ1-1, with a weak D call TRBD1 (5 bases). The germline V gene encodes CDR1 LNHDA and CDR2 SQIVND (reference sequence). The V and J ends lost 2 bases and 4 bases respectively, with 14 bases between them. The CDR3 sequence is 15 residues long.

The chain is built from TRBV6-5 and TRBJ2-7; 8 bases are shared with TRBD1. The V gene's germline CDR1 is MNHEY and CDR2 SVGAGI. Trimming cost V 2 bases and J 9 bases; bases outside gene matches: 12. This CDR3 is built from 15 residues. The CDR3 sequence: CASSYSSTGGSAQYF. DNA for the CDR3: TGTGCCAGCAGTTACAGTTCAACAGGGGGTTCGGCGCAGTACTTC.

The V gene is TRBV5-1, the J gene TRBJ2-1, with TRBD1 matching over 7 bases. J was trimmed by 9 bases and V by 3 bases; bases with no gene match: 3. The germline CDR1 and CDR2 sequences are SGHRS and YFSETQ. This CDR3 spans 12 amino acids. The CDR3 sequence is CASSWDRLEQFF. CDR3 in DNA: TGCGCCAGCAGCTGGGACAGACTTGAGCAGTTCTTC.

This clone was seen more than once but under ten times. The chain uses TRBV11-2 and TRBJ2-7; D might be TRBD2 (5 bases). The length of the CDR3 is 14 residues. The V and J ends lost 5 bases and 7 bases respectively, with 18 bases between them. The germline V gene encodes CDR1 SGHAT and CDR2 FQNNGV. CDR3 nucleotides: TGTGCCAGCAGCACCTCCTCGGGGTCGCGGGAGCAGTACTTC. Amino acid sequence: CASSTSSGSREQYF.

This clone was observed a single time. V gene TRBV9 combines with J gene TRBJ2-7, with D tentatively TRBD2 (5 bases). The V gene's germline CDR1 is SGDLS and CDR2 YYNGEE. The CDR3 covers 15 residues. Deletions cut 3 bases from V and 2 bases from J, with 15 bases between. The CDR3 nucleotides are TGTGCCAGCAGCGCCGAACCGGGAACCCCCTACGAGCAGTACTTC. Translating gives CASSAEPGTPYEQYF.

The chain recombines TRBV30 with TRBJ1-5, with TRBD1 as a possible D gene (5 bases). This CDR3 is built from 12 residues. The ends were cut back, 1 base at V and 6 bases at J, with 7 bases in the middle. CDR1 is GTSNPN, CDR2 SVGIG, per germline (reference sequence). CDR3 sequence: CAWSGGGQPQHF. CDR3 in DNA: TGTGCCTGGAGTGGGGGGGGTCAGCCCCAGCATTTT.

Worth noting for this clone: Germline and junction disagree at one end, which may indicate a read error. In DNA, the CDR3 is TGTGCCAGCAGGGCCGCCGGGACAGAAATCTACAGTGAGCAGTTCTTC. Protein sequence: CASRAAGTEIYSEQFF. The gene calls are TRBV27 and TRBJ2-1, with 7 bases fitting TRBD1. CDR1 is MNHEY, CDR2 SMNVEV, per germline (reference sequence). This CDR3 region has 16 residues.

This clone appeared a few times. The chain joins TRBV5-6 to TRBJ2-7; D is perhaps TRBD1 (6 bases). V was cut by 4 bases and J by 3 bases, with 11 bases left in between. Germline V gene sequence: CDR1 SGHDT, CDR2 YYEEEE. CDR3 length: 13 residues. The CDR3 DNA sequence: TGTGCCAGCAGCCTTTGGGGGCTCTACGAGCAGTACTTC. It yields the protein CASSLWGLYEQYF.

This clone was picked up a small number of times. The gene calls are TRBV18 and TRBJ2-3; a weak D match, TRBD2 (6 bases). The germline V gene has CDR1 KGHSH and CDR2 LQKENI. The CDR3 length is 15 residues. Trimming cost V 6 bases and J 0 bases, with 13 bases left between them. The CDR3, as DNA: TGTGCCAGCTCGATTCGGGACTCTAGCACAGATACGCAGTATTTT. Protein sequence: CASSIRDSSTDTQYF. The full variable domain, rest sourced from reference TRBV18 and TRBJ2-3, is NAGVMQNPRHLVRRRGQEARLRCSPMKGHSHVYWYRQLPEEGLKFMVYLQKENIIDESGMPKERFSAEFPKEGPSILRIQQVVRGDSAAYFCASSIRDSSTDTQYFGPGTRLTVL.

The V gene is TRBV15, the J gene TRBJ1-6; D gene ambiguous. CDR3 length: 14 amino acids. The germline V gene encodes CDR1 LNHNV and CDR2 YYDKDF (reference sequence). The V end was cut by 0 bases, the J end by 6 bases, with 6 bases between. The CDR3 DNA sequence: TGTGCCACCAGCAGAGATCCCGGTAATTCACCCCTCCACTTT. Translating gives CATSRDPGNSPLHF.

The chain combines TRBV6-6 with TRBJ1-2, with 9 bases identical to TRBD1. This CDR3 region has 16 residues. The germline V gene encodes CDR1 MNHNY and CDR2 SVGAGI (reference sequence). The J segment lost 6 bases and the V segment lost 6 bases, leaving 14 bases of the junction unmatched. The CDR3 is CASSHGPGTGRNGYTF. The CDR3 coding sequence is TGTGCCAGCAGCCACGGGCCCGGGACAGGGAGGAATGGCTACACCTTC.

The V and J genes are TRBV4-1 and TRBJ2-5; unclear D gene. This CDR3 comprises 13 residues. Between the trimmed V and J ends, which lost 1 base and 8 bases, there was a span of 11 bases. Germline-derived CDR1 and CDR2 are MGHRA and YSYEKL. DNA of the CDR3: TGCGCCAGCAGCCAAGCTGACCAACTAACCCAGTACTTC. Translating it yields CASSQADQLTQYF.

The table lists this clone with a count of one. The V gene is TRBV29-1, the J gene TRBJ2-1, with D possibly being TRBD1 (6 bases). V lost 7 bases, J lost 0 bases, and 10 bases lay in between. The CDR3 is made up of 13 amino acids. CDR1 is SQVTM, CDR2 ANQGSEA, per germline. The CDR3 nucleotides are TGCAGCGCCAACAGGGACTCCTACAATGAGCAGTTCTTC. Its translation is CSANRDSYNEQFF.

A single count supports this clone. The chain links TRBV14 to TRBJ2-3; D remains unclear. The CDR3 runs 16 residues. The V gene's germline CDR1 is SGHDN and CDR2 FVKESK. The V and J ends lost 0 bases and 2 bases respectively, with 12 bases between them. The CDR3 region is CASSQERRFDTDTQYF. DNA of the CDR3: TGTGCCAGCAGCCAAGAACGCAGGTTTGACACAGATACGCAGTATTTT.

V usage is TRBV5-1 and J usage is TRBJ2-7, with 8 bases aligning to TRBD1. V lost 0 bases and J lost 2; bases outside the gene matches: 4. From germline, CDR1 is SGHRS and CDR2 YFSETQ. This CDR3 is 15 amino acids long. CDR3 nucleotide sequence: TGCGCCAGCAGCTTGGGACAGGGGTCCACCTACGAGCAGTACTTC. This gives the protein CASSLGQGSTYEQYF. Drawing the rest from reference TRBV5-1 and TRBJ2-7, the complete variable domain is KAGVTQTPRYLIKTRGQQVTLSCSPISGHRSVSWYQQTPGQGLQFLFEYFSETQRNKGNFPGRFSGRQFSNSRSEMNVSTLELGDSALYLCASSLGQGSTYEQYFGPGTRLTVT.

The chain employs TRBV25-1 and TRBJ2-7; 9 bases agree with TRBD1. Germline assignment: CDR1 MGHDK and CDR2 SYGVNS. V trimming: 0 bases; J trimming: 5 bases; junction bases outside the gene matches: 5. There are 15 residues in the CDR3. CDR3 amino acids: CASSEYRDRVDEQYF. The CDR3, as DNA: TGTGCCAGCAGTGAATACAGGGACAGGGTAGACGAGCAGTACTTC.

Points on this clone: This sample includes further DNA sequences coding for the same CDR3. This sequence joins TRBV18 and TRBJ1-2; TRBD1 aligns across 9 bases. The CDR3 has 13 amino acids. CDR1 and CDR2 from the germline V gene are KGHSH and LQKENI. J lost 7 bases, V lost 1 base, and 1 base had no gene match. The CDR3 reads CASSPQGQGGYTF. In DNA, the CDR3 is TGTGCCAGCTCACCACAGGGACAGGGTGGCTACACCTTC.

The chain combines TRBV19 with TRBJ2-1; 8 positions agree with TRBD1. V lost 5 bases and J lost 9; bases outside the gene matches: 6. Germline-derived CDR1 and CDR2 are LNHDA and SQIVND (reference sequence). CDR3 length: 13 residues. CDR3: CASSPTGGGEQFF. The CDR3 bases are TGTGCCAGTAGTCCCACAGGGGGAGGTGAGCAGTTCTTC.

CDR3 nucleotide sequence: TGCAGCGTGGCCAGGGGCGACAGCTACGAGCAGTACTTC. It is translated as CSVARGDSYEQYF. V gene TRBV29-1 combines with J gene TRBJ2-7; tentatively, D is TRBD1 (6 bases). This CDR3 spans 13 amino acids. The V gene's germline CDR1 is SQVTM and CDR2 ANQGSEA. V was shortened by 6 bases and J by 3 bases, with 15 bases between the two germline ends.

With respect to this clone: Different DNA sequences within this sample yield the same CDR3. The rearrangement uses TRBV29-1 and TRBJ1-2, with D possibly matching TRBD1 (5 bases). Deletions cut 6 bases from V and 5 bases from J, with 16 bases between. The CDR3 is made up of 13 amino acids. Germline loops: CDR1 SQVTM, CDR2 ANQGSEA. CDR3 loop: CSVGMGQGYGYTF. The CDR3 DNA reads as TGCAGCGTCGGCATGGGGCAGGGATATGGCTACACCTTC.

The genes are TRBV4-3 and TRBJ1-1; 8 positions agree with TRBD1. J was trimmed by 3 bases and V by 6 bases; bases with no gene match: 3. Germline loops: CDR1 LGHNA, CDR2 YSLEER. CDR3 length: 13 residues. The CDR3 loop is CASSRQGYTEAFF. The CDR3 DNA sequence: TGCGCCAGCAGTAGACAGGGGTACACTGAAGCTTTCTTT.

The J gene is TRBJ1-5, the V gene TRBV27, with 7 bases that match TRBD1. The CDR3 extends over 15 amino acids. With 7 bases clipped from V and 3 bases from J, the junction kept 9 bases outside the gene matches. From germline, CDR1 is MNHEY and CDR2 SMNVEV (reference sequence). Here the CDR3 reads CASTHRGGSNQPQHF. The CDR3, as DNA: TGTGCCAGCACCCACAGGGGCGGTTCCAATCAGCCCCAGCATTTT.

The chain is built from TRBV7-9 and TRBJ1-1, with a weak D call TRBD1 (6 bases). This CDR3 has 12 amino acids. V dropped 2 bases and J dropped 9 bases, with 10 bases sitting between them. From germline, CDR1 is SEHNR and CDR2 FQNEAQ (reference sequence). CDR3 loop: CASSLWDKQAFF. CDR3 in DNA: TGTGCCAGCAGCTTATGGGACAAACAAGCTTTCTTT.

The gene calls are TRBV5-6 and TRBJ2-7; D is unclear. The CDR3 extends over 15 amino acids. Per the germline V gene, CDR1 is SGHDT and CDR2 is YYEEEE. Trimming pared 0 bases from V and 0 bases from J, leaving 10 bases between. CDR3 protein: CASSLVQISSYEQYF. As DNA, the CDR3 is TGTGCCAGCAGCTTGGTACAGATCAGCTCCTACGAGCAGTACTTC.

The chain links TRBV29-1 to TRBJ1-2; D call uncertain. The germline V and J ends were trimmed by 3 bases and 2 bases, with 13 bases remaining between them. This CDR3 is built from 14 residues. Looked up from germline, CDR1 is SQVTM and CDR2 is ANQGSEA. CDR3 coding DNA: TGCAGCGTTGAGAGAGGGCATGGGAACTATGGCTACACCTTC. Its translation: CSVERGHGNYGYTF.

CDR3 residues: CASSVRTGDYEQYF. The CDR3, as DNA: TGTGCCAGCAGTGTAAGGACAGGGGACTACGAGCAGTACTTC. The chain couples TRBV27 to TRBJ2-7, with 9 bases aligning to TRBD1. Germline V CDR1 and CDR2: MNHEY, SMNVEV (reference sequence). Trimming cost V 5 bases and J 3 bases; bases outside gene matches: 5. The CDR3 sequence is 14 residues long.